The TCR beta chain described here comes from a study of early T cells in non-severe SARS-CoV-2 infection. Tagging with unique molecular identifiers was applied to individual cDNA molecules. TCRdb used MiXCR to reprocess the 5' RACE reads, holding one entry per CDR3 protein. Here the sample spans about 68,000 distinct CDR3 sequences, approximately 12% being singletons. This clonotype was detected ten times or more. Material: whole blood. The source of this sequence is an adult who was a healthcare worker with PCR-confirmed SARS-CoV-2 infection or an uninfected control (not recorded which).

Written as DNA, the CDR3 is TGTGCCAGCAGTTTGAAGACTAGCGGGGGCACGAACACCGGGGAGCTGTTTTTT. Its translation: CASSLKTSGGTNTGELFF. V gene TRBV12-3 or TRBV12-4 combines with J gene TRBJ2-2, with 12 bases lining up with TRBD2. V lost 3 bases to trimming and J lost 0 bases; unmatched junction nucleotides: 5. The CDR3 consists of 18 residues.